The clone carrying this TCR beta chain was detected ten times or more. The target antigen is unknown. These data are taken from a study of T cells in Graves' hyperthyroidism and ophthalmopathy. Study summary: Peripheral blood was taken when the disease was first diagnosed, before any treatment began. Study-level findings and limits: Stable hyperthyroidism and ophthalmopathy were separated using 13 V-J signatures.

Between the trimmed V and J ends, which lost 5 bases and 7 bases, there was a span of 15 bases. This CDR3 has 13 amino acids. Per the germline V gene, CDR1 is PRHDT and CDR2 is FYEKMQ (reference sequence). It was RNA transcripts that yielded the amplified TCR beta CDR3 regions. TCR CDR3 underwent first-round RT-PCR with the HTBI primer set. Each CDR3 protein gets one entry after TCRdb re-called the multiplex PCR reads with MiXCR. The sample consists of more than 300,000 distinct CDR3 sequences, 15% to 20% of them appearing once. Diagnostic assessment was based on clinical symptoms, serum thyroxine and TRAb, thyroid ultrasound and orbital computed tomography.

This TCR was sampled from a man aged 18 to 35 with Graves' ophthalmopathy. The source material was blood. This rearrangement joins TRBV13 to TRBJ2-7; D is undetermined. CDR3 region: CASSNPRRSEQYF. CDR3 DNA: TGTGCCAGCAGCAACCCACGGCGGAGTGAGCAGTACTTC. Based on the CDR3 plus reference TRBV13 and TRBJ2-7, the full variable domain is AAGVIQSPRHLIKEKRETATLKCYPIPRHDTVYWYQQGPGQDPQFLISFYEKMQSDKGSIPDRFSAQQFSDYHSELNMSSLELGDSALYFCASSNPRRSEQYFGPGTRLTVT.